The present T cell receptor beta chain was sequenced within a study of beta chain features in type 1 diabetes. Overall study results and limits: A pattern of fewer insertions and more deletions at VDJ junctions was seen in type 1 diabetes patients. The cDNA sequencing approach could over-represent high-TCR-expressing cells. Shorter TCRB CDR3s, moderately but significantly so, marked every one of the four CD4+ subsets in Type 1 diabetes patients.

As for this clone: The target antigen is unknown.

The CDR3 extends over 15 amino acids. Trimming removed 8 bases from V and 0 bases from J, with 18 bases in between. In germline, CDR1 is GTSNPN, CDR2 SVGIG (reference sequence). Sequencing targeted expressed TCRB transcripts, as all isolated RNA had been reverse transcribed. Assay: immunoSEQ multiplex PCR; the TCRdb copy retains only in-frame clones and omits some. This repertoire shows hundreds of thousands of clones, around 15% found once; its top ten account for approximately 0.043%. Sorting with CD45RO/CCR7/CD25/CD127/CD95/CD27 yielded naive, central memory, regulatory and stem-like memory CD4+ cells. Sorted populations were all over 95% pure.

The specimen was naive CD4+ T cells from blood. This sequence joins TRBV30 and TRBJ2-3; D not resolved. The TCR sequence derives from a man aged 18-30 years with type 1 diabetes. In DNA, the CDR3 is TGTGCCGTCCCGTCCCTGTTCGGTAGCACAGATACGCAGTATTTT. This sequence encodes CAVPSLFGSTDTQYF.